The source of this TCR beta chain is a study of T cells in tuberculosis. V lost 0 bases to trimming and J lost 4 bases, with 12 bases between them. The CDR3 has 15 amino acids. From germline, CDR1 is MNHEY and CDR2 SVGAGI. Repertoires were generated with immunoSEQ multiplex PCR, while TCRdb's copy carries only in-frame clones and drops some. The sample records 20,000 to 25,000 clones, around 97% being singletons. The specimen sequenced was PBMCs. The TCR originated in a donor aged 5-35 years with latent tuberculosis or without tuberculosis infection. The chain couples TRBV6-5 to TRBJ1-1; D may be TRBD1 (5 bases). The CDR3, as DNA: TGTGCCAGCAGTTACTCTGGAGGGGTAGGCACTGAAGCTTTCTTT. It codes for CASSYSGGVGTEAFF.